Detailed here is one TCR beta chain. The data stem from a study of T cells in Graves' hyperthyroidism and ophthalmopathy. Study information: The initial diagnosis was the point when peripheral blood was collected, ahead of any treatment.

Researchers took RNA transcripts and amplified the TCR beta CDR3 regions from them. During a first-round RT-PCR of the TCR CDR3, the HTBI primer set was used. Via MiXCR, TCRdb re-called the multiplex PCR reads, giving one row per CDR3 protein. In the table there are 490,000 or so distinct CDR3 sequences, around 16% of which are singletons. Exclusions: uncontrolled infection, other autoimmune disease, pregnancy, lactation. The TCR comes from a woman aged 30 to 39 with Graves' ophthalmopathy. What was sequenced was blood.

In DNA, the CDR3 is TGTGCCAGCAGCTTTGCAGGAAATGAAAAACTGTTTTTT. Its protein is CASSFAGNEKLFF. The gene calls are TRBV7-9 and TRBJ1-4, with D unresolved. V lost 3 bases and J lost 5, with 7 bases in between. CDR1 SEHNR and CDR2 FQNEAQ come from the germline V gene (reference sequence). The CDR3 is made up of 13 amino acids.